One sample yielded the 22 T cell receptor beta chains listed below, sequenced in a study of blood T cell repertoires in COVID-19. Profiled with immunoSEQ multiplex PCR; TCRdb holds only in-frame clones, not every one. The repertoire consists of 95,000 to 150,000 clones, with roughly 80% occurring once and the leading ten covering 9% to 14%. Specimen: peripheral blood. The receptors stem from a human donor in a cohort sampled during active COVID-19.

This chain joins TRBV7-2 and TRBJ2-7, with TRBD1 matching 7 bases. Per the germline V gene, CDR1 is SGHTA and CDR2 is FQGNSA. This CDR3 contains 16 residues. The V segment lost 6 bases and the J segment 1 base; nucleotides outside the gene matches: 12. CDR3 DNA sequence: TGTGCCAGCAGTTTTAACAGGGGTTTAGCGTCCTACGAGCAGTACTTC. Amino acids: CASSFNRGLASYEQYF.

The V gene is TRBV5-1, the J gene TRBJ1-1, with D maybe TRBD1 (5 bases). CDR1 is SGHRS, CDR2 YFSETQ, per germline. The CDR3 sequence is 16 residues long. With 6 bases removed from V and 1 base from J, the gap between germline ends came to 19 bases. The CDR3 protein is CASNLGGGISNTEAFF. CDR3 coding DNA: TGCGCCAGCAACCTTGGCGGGGGGATCTCGAACACTGAAGCTTTCTTT.

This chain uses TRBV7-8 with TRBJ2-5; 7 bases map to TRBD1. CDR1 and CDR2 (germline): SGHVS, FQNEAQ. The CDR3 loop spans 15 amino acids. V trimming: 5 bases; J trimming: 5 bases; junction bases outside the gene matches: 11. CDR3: CASSPRTGPRETQYF. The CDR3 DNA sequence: TGTGCCAGCAGCCCGAGGACAGGACCCCGGGAGACCCAGTACTTC.

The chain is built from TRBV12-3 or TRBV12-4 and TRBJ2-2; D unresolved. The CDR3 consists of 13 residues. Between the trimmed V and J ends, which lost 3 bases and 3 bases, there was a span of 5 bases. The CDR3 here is CASSLSYTGELFF. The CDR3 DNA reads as TGTGCCAGCAGTTTGTCTTACACCGGGGAGCTGTTTTTT.

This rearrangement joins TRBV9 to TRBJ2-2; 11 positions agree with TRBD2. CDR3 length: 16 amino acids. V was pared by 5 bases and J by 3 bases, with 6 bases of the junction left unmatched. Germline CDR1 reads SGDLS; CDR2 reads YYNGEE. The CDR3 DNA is TGTGCCAGCAGTTATAGCGGGGGGGCCGACACCGGGGAGCTGTTTTTT. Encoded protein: CASSYSGGADTGELFF.

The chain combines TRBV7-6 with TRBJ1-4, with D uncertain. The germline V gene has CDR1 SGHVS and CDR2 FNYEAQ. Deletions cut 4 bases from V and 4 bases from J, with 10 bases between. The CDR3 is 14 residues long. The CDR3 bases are TGTGCCAGCAGCTCGGGAGGTAGTAATGAAAAACTGTTTTTT. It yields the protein CASSSGGSNEKLFF.

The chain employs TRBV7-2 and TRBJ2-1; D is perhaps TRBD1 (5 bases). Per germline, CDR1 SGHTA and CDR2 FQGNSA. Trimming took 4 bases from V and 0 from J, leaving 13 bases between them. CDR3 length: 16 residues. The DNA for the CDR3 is TGTGCCAGCAGCTCCCAAGGGGCCACCTCCTACAATGAGCAGTTCTTC. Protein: CASSSQGATSYNEQFF. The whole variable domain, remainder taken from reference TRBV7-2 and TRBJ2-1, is GAGVSQSPSNKVTEKGKDVELRCDPISGHTALYWYRQSLGQGLEFLIYFQGNSAPDKSGLPSDRFSAERTGGSVSTLTIQRTQQEDSAVYLCASSSQGATSYNEQFFGPGTRLTVL.

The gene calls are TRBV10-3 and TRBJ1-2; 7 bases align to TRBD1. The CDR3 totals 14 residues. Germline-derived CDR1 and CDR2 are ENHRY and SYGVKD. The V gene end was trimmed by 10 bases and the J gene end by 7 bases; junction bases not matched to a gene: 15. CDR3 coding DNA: TGTGCCACCAGAGAACAGGAACAGGGGCGTGGCTACACCTTC. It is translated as CATREQEQGRGYTF.

The CDR3 reads CASSPTGVNEQYF. Written as DNA, the CDR3 is TGTGCCAGCAGCCCGACAGGGGTTAACGAGCAGTACTTC. The chain links TRBV28 to TRBJ2-7; 8 nucleotides agree with TRBD1. From germline, CDR1 is MDHEN and CDR2 SYDVKM. This CDR3 comprises 13 residues. After removal of 6 bases from V and 5 bases from J, the junction contained 6 bases not matched to a gene.

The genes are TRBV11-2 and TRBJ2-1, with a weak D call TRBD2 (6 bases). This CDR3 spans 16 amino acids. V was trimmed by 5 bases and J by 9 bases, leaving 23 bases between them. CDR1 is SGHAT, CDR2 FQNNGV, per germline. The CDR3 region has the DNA TGTGCCAGCAGCCAGGAGGTCGGGGGTTCCAAGGGTGAGCAGTTCTTC. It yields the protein CASSQEVGGSKGEQFF.

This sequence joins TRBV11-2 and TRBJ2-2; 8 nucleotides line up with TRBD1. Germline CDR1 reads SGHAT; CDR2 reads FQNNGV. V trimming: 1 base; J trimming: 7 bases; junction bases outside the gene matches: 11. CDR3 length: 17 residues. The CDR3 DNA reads TGTGCCAGCAGCTTAGGAGCGTCCAGGGGGCGTAGCGGGGAGCTGTTTTTT. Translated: CASSLGASRGRSGELFF.

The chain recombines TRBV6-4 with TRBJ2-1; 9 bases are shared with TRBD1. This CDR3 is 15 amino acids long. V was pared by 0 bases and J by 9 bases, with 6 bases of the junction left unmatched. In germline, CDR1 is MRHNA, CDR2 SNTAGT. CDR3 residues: CASSDSWTGAGEQFF. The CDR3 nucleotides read TGTGCCAGCAGTGACTCCTGGACAGGGGCTGGTGAGCAGTTCTTC.

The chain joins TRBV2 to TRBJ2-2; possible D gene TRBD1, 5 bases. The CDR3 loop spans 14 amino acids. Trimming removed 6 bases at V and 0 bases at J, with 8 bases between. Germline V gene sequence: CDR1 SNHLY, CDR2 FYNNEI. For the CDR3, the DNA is TGTGCCAGCAGGCACAGGCCGAACACCGGGGAGCTGTTTTTT. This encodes CASRHRPNTGELFF.

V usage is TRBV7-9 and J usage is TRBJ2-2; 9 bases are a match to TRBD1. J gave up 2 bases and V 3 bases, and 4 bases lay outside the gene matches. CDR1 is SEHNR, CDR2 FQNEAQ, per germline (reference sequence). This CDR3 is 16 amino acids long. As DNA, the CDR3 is TGTGCCAGCAGCTTGAGACAGGGGGTAAACACCGGGGAGCTGTTTTTT. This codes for CASSLRQGVNTGELFF.

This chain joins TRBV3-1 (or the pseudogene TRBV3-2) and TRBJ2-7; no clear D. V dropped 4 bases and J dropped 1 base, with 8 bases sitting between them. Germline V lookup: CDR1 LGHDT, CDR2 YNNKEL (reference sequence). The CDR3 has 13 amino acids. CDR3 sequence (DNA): TGTGCCAGCAGCCCGCAGGCATCCTACGAGCAGTACTTC. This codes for CASSPQASYEQYF.

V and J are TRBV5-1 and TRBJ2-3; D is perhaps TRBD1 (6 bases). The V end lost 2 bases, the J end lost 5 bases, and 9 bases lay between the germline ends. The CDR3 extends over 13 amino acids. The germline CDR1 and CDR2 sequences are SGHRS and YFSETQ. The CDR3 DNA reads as TGCGCCAGCAGCTTACCACAGGGAGATACGCAGTATTTT. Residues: CASSLPQGDTQYF.

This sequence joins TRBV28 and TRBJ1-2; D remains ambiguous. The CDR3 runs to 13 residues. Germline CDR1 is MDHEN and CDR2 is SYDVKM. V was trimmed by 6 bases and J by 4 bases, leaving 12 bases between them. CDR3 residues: CASRPLYSYGYTF. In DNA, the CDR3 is TGTGCCAGCAGGCCATTGTACAGCTATGGCTACACCTTC.

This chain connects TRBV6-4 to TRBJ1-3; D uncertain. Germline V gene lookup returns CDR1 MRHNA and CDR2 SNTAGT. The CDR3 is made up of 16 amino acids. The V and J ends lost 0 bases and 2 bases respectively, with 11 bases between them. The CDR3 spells CASSDSKERPGNTIYF. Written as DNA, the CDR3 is TGTGCCAGCAGTGACTCGAAGGAGCGCCCTGGAAACACCATATATTTT.

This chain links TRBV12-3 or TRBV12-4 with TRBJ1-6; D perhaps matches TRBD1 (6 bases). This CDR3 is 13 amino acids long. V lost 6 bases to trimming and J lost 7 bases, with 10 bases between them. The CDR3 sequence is CASRDRSNSPLHF. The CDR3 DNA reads TGTGCCAGCAGAGACAGGTCCAATTCACCCCTCCACTTT.

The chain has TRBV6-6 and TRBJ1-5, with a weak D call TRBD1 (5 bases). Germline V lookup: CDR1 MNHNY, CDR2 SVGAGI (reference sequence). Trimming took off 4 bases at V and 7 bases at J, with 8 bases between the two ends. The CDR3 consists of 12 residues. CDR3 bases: TGTGCCAGCAGTTCCCAGGGACAGCCCCAGCATTTT. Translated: CASSSQGQPQHF.

CDR3 sequence: CASSQDPIRWDRANEQFF. The CDR3 DNA sequence: TGTGCCAGCAGCCAAGACCCGATTAGGTGGGACAGGGCGAATGAGCAGTTCTTC. The genes are TRBV3-1 (or the pseudogene TRBV3-2) and TRBJ2-1; 9 positions agree with TRBD1. This CDR3 is 18 amino acids long. The trim removed 0 bases at V and 7 bases at J, leaving 13 bases unmatched. CDR1 is LGHDT and CDR2 is YNNKEL in the germline V gene (reference sequence).

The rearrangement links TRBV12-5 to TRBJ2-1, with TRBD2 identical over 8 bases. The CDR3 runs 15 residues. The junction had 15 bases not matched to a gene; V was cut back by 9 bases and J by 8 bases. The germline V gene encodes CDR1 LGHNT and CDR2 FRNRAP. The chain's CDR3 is CASPRPAGGPDEQFF. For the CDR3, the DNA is TGTGCTAGCCCCCGCCCCGCGGGGGGCCCGGATGAGCAGTTCTTC.